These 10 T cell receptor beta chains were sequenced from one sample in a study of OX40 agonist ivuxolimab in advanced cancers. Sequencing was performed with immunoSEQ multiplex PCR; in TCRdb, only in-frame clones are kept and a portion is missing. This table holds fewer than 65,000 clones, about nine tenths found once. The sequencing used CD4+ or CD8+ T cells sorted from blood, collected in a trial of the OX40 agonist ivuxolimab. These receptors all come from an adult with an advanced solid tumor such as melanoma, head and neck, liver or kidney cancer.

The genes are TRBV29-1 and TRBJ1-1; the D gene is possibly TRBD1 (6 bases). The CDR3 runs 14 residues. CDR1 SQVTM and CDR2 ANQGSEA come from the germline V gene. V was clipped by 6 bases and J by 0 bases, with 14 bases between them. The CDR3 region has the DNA TGCAGCGTCGCTTCGACAGGCCTGAACACTGAAGCTTTCTTT. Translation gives CSVASTGLNTEAFF.

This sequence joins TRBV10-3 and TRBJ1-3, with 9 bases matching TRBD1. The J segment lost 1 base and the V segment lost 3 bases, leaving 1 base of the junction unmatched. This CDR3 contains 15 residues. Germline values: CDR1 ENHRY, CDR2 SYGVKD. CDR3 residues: CAISEQGASGNTIYF. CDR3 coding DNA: TGTGCCATCAGTGAACAGGGGGCATCTGGAAACACCATATATTTT.

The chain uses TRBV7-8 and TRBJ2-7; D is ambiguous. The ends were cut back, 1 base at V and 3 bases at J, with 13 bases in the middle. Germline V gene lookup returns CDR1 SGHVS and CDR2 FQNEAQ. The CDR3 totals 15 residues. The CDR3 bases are TGTGCCAGCAGCTTAGAGTCGGGTAACGGCTACGAGCAGTACTTC. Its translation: CASSLESGNGYEQYF.

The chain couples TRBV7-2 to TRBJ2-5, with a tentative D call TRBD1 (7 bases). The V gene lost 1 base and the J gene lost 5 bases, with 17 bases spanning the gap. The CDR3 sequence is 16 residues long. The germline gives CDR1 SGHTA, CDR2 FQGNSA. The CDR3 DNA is TGTGCCAGCAGCTTAGGGGACACCCCAGGGGGGGAGACCCAGTACTTC. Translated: CASSLGDTPGGETQYF.

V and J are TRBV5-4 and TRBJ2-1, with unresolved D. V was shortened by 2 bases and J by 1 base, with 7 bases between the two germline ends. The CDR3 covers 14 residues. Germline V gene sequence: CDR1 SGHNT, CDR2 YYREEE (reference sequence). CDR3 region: CASSFTDSYNEQFF. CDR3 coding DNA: TGTGCCAGCAGCTTTACTGATTCCTACAATGAGCAGTTCTTC.

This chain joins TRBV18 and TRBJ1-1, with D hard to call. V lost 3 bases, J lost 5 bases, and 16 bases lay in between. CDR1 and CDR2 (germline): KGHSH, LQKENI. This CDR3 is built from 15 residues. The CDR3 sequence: CASSPQYGSGTEAFF. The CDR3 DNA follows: TGTGCCAGCTCACCTCAATACGGATCTGGGACTGAAGCTTTCTTT.

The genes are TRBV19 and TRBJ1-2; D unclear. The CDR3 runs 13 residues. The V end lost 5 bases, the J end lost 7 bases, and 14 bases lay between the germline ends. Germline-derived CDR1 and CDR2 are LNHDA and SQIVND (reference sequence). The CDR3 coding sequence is TGTGCCAGTAGTGCCGCCCTAGAGGGTGGCTACACCTTC. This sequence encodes CASSAALEGGYTF.

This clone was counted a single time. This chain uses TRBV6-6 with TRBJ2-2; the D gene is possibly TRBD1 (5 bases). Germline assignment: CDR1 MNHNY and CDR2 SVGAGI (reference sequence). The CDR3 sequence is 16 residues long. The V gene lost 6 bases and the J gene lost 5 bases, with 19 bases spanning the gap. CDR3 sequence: CASRPPLVGETGELFF. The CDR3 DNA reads TGTGCCAGCAGGCCCCCGTTGGTAGGGGAAACCGGGGAGCTGTTTTTT.

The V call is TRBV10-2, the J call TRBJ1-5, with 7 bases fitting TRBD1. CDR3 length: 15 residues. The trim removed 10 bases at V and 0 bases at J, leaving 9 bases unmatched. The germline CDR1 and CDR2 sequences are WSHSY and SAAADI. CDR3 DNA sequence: TGCGCCACCAGGGGGGGGACCTTTAGCAATCAGCCCCAGCATTTT. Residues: CATRGGTFSNQPQHF.

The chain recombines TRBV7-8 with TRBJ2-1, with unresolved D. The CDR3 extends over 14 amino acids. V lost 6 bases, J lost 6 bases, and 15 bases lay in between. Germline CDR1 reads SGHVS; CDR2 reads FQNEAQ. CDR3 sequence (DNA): TGTGCCAGCAGTTCTGCTGGGTTATCCAATGAGCAGTTCTTC. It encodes CASSSAGLSNEQFF.